The present entry profiles one T cell receptor beta chain with its context. Study processing details: The authors estimated nucleated cell counts from reference gene primer amplification. Clones were sequenced by immunoSEQ multiplex PCR, and TCRdb holds only the in-frame ones, with some missing. V, J and clone size were drawn from that table, and D and trimming were deduced from the DNA. Among around 450,000 clones listed, approximately 90% were seen once. This record comes from a study of blood T cell repertoires in COVID-19. As for the study in general: The samples span acute and convalescent COVID-19 from the United States, Italy and Spain. T cells, B-cell-depleted T cells, or PBMCs supplied cDNA or gDNA.

CDR1 SEHNR and CDR2 FQNEAQ come from the germline V gene (reference sequence). V dropped 5 bases and J dropped 3; count of bases not matched to a gene: 5. The CDR3 length is 15 residues. The clonotype comes from a woman aged 25-40 years with acute or convalescent COVID-19. What was sequenced was peripheral blood. V gene TRBV7-9 combines with J gene TRBJ2-2, with 8 bases identical to TRBD1. The CDR3 DNA sequence: TGTGCCAGCAGCCCCCAGGGGGCGCACACCGGGGAGCTGTTTTTT. This encodes CASSPQGAHTGELFF. Full variable domain (outside the CDR3, taken from reference TRBV7-9 and TRBJ2-2): DTGVSQNPRHKITKRGQNVTFRCDPISEHNRLYWYRQTLGQGPEFLTYFQNEAQLEKSRLLSDRFSAERPKGSFSTLEIQRTEQGDSAMYLCASSPQGAHTGELFFGEGSRLTVL.